This TCR beta chain was captured in a study of neurological immune-mediated disorders. Study conclusions and caveats: None of the CDR3 amino acid sequences found in expanded clones was shared across subjects. This suggests that the TCR-beta repertoires were private in all groups. While HTLV-1-associated myelopathy showed the greatest TCR clonal expansion, multiple sclerosis showed the least, falling below healthy controls.

The germline V gene has CDR1 SGHRS and CDR2 YFSETQ. This CDR3 has 17 amino acids. Regarding this clonotype: Its target is unknown. At one of its ends the junction is not consistent with the germline gene, which may arise from a read error.

Synthesis of cDNA was accomplished via 5'RACE employing 10-nucleotide random UMIs. TCRdb reprocessed the 5' RACE reads with MiXCR, giving one entry per CDR3 protein. The sample records tens of thousands of distinct CDR3 sequences, around an eighth being singletons. Unsorted libraries used 2 million PBMCs kept at -80 degrees C. Material: PBMCs. The chain has TRBV5-1 and TRBJ1-1; the D gene is possibly TRBD1 (6 bases). The receptor's source is a woman aged 45 to 65 with HTLV-1-associated myelopathy (HAM/TSP). The CDR3 DNA is TGTGCCAGCAGCTTGATTGAGTGGGGGCGTCTGAGCACTGAAGCTTTCTTT. It is translated as CASSLIEWGRLSTEAFF.